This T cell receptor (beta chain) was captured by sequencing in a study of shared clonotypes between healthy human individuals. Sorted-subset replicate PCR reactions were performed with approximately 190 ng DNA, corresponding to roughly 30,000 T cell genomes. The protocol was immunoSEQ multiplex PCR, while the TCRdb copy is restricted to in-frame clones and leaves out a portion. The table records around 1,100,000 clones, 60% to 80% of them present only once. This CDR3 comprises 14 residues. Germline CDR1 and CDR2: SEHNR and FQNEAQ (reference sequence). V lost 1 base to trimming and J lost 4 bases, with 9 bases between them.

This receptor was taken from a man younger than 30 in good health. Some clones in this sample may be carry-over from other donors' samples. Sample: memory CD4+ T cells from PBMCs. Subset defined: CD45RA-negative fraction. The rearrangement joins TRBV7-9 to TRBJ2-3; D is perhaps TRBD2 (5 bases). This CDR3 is CASSLGGVADTQYF. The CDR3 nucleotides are TGTGCCAGCAGCTTAGGGGGAGTAGCAGATACGCAGTATTTT.